Listed below are T cell receptor beta chains from one sample, sequenced in a study of cytotoxic CD8 clonotypes in ibrutinib-treated CLL. Method: immunoSEQ multiplex PCR; TCRdb's copy keeps in-frame clones and lacks some. The table records 50,000 to 65,000 clones, 71% of them present only once. This sample comprised PBMCs, obtained after 12 months of ibrutinib treatment. These receptors all stem from a human donor with chronic lymphocytic leukemia. Each CDR3 is given with its conserved first and last residue. The D gene is left open where the match is weak. Rows give clone size only sometimes, using once, few, many, or a class for an expanded clone.

>TRBJ1-1|TRBV18|.|.
TGTGCCAGCTCACCACCCGGGATCACTGAAGCTTTCTTT
CASSPPGITEAFF
>TRBJ2-5|TRBV6-1|TRBD2|.
TGTGCCAGTGACATGGGACTAGCGGGGGCCCAGACCCAGTACTTC
CASDMGLAGAQTQYF
>TRBJ2-2|TRBV5-1|TRBD1|.
TGCGCCAGCAGCTACGAGGGGGCGCCCACCGGGGAGCTGTTTTTT
CASSYEGAPTGELFF
>TRBJ2-2|TRBV5-1|.|few
TGCGCCAGCAGCTCCAACTTGAACACCGGGGAGCTGTTTTTT
CASSSNLNTGELFF
>TRBJ2-6|TRBV4-2|.|.
TGTGCCAGCAGCCAAGACGCCTCTGGGGCCAACGTCCTGACTTTC
CASSQDASGANVLTF
>TRBJ2-5|TRBV5-5|.|.
TGTGCCAGCAGCGCCCCGACAGGCGGTCAAGAGACCCAGTACTTC
CASSAPTGGQETQYF
>TRBJ1-1|TRBV18|.|.
TGTGCCAGCTCCACGGAAGGTCTGGGCACTGAAGCTTTCTTT
CASSTEGLGTEAFF
>TRBJ2-7|TRBV29-1|TRBD1|few
TGCAGCGTTGATGGGGACAGTCCCTACGAGCAGTACTTC
CSVDGDSPYEQYF
>TRBJ1-1|TRBV20-1|.|.
TGCAGTGCTCTAATAAACACTGAAGCTTTCTTT
CSALINTEAFF
>TRBJ2-5|TRBV9|.|.
TGTGCCAGCAGCGCAACGGACGTTGAGACCCAGTACTTC
CASSATDVETQYF
>TRBJ1-4|TRBV4-2|.|few
TGTGCCAGCAGCCAAGCTCCACTGGCCCGGGAACGGGAACTGTTTTTT
CASSQAPLARERELFF
>TRBJ2-1|TRBV9|.|.
TGTGCCAGCAGCGTAACGTTAGCGGAGTACAATGAGCAGTTCTTC
CASSVTLAEYNEQFF
>TRBJ2-7|TRBV5-4|TRBD1|.
TGTGCCAGCAGCTCGACCGGGACAGGGGTTTACGAGCAGTACTTC
CASSSTGTGVYEQYF
>TRBJ2-3|TRBV11-2|.|once
TGTGCCAGCAGCTTAGTCGGCTTAGCGAAAAGGCAAGATACGCAGTATTTT
CASSLVGLAKRQDTQYF
>TRBJ2-7|TRBV4-1|.|.
TGCGCCAGCAGCCAAGATCCGCCAACCACCTACGAGCAGTACTTC
CASSQDPPTTYEQYF
>TRBJ2-1|TRBV13|TRBD2|few
TGTGCCAGCAGCTTAATGCGGGAGTTCTACAATGAGCAGTTCTTC
CASSLMREFYNEQFF
>TRBJ2-5|TRBV5-4|.|.
TGTGCCAGCAGCCCCGGACGGTCTCAAGAGACCCAGTACTTC
CASSPGRSQETQYF
>TRBJ2-1|TRBV18|.|.
TGTGCCAGCTCACCACCCGGGTACAATGAGCAGTTCTTC
CASSPPGYNEQFF